This is a list of T cell receptor beta chains from one sample in a study of tumor-infiltrating lymphocytes in primary liver carcinoma. TCRdb re-analysed the multiplex PCR reads in MiXCR, keeping a single row per CDR3 protein. The sample has some 55,000 distinct CDR3 sequences, about 73% seen once. Sequenced: liver tumor tissue from sampling region 2. The receptor set was obtained from a man aged 40-49 years with primary liver carcinoma and hepatitis B virus infection. The CDR3 runs from the conserved cysteine through the conserved F or W. D genes are given only for firm matches. Clone size is given for some rows only: seen once, a few or many times, or a class if the clone is expanded.

J gene	clone size	D gene	V gene	CDR3 DNA	CDR3 protein
TRBJ2-5	NA	NA	TRBV11-2	TGTGCCGGCAGCATAGATTTTCTGGAGACCCGGTACTTC	CAGSIDFLETRYF
TRBJ2-7	NA	NA	TRBV29-1	TGCAGTGGAGGGGTTACCTACGAGCAGTACTTC	CSGGVTYEQYF
TRBJ2-5	NA	NA	TRBV6-5	TGTGCCAGCAGTTACGGGGGAAGTTCCTCAGAGACCCACTACTTC	CASSYGGSSSETHYF
TRBJ2-7	NA	TRBD1	TRBV6-1	TGTCCCAGCAGTGAACGCGGACAGGCCTACGAGCAGTACTTT	CPSSERGQAYEQYF
TRBJ2-5	few	TRBD2	TRBV20-1	TGCAGTGCTAGACATTCCGGGACTATAGCCGAGACCCAGTACTTC	CSARHSGTIAETQYF
TRBJ1-3	NA	NA	TRBV11-2	TGTGCCAGCAGCTTAGATCTGGGCTACTCTGGAAACACCATATGTTTT	CASSLDLGYSGNTICF
TRBJ2-2	medium-sized	NA	TRBV11-2	TGTGCCAGCAGCTTAGGGATCCGGACCGGGGAGCTGTTTTTT	CASSLGIRTGELFF
TRBJ1-1	few	NA	TRBV6-2/TRBV6-3	TGTGCCAGCAGTTTGACGGCCACTAAAGCTATCTTT	CASSLTATKAIF
TRBJ2-2	NA	TRBD1	TRBV11-2	TGTGCCAGTAGCTTTGATCGGGACAGGGTCGGCACCTGGGAACTGTTTTTT	CASSFDRDRVGTWELFF
TRBJ1-5	NA	NA	TRBV10-3	TGTGCCATCAGTGCGCGGATTGCGGGACTTAGCACAGGTACGCAGCATTTT	CAISARIAGLSTGTQHF
TRBJ1-2	NA	TRBD1	TRBV29-1	TGCAGCTGGACAGGGAAATTTGGCTACACCTTC	CSWTGKFGYTF
TRBJ1-5	many	NA	TRBV2	TGTGCCAGCAGTGAAAGGGTGGGGCCCCAGCATTTT	CASSERVGPQHF
TRBJ2-1	NA	NA	TRBV6-5	TGTGCCAGTAGTTACTCTTTCGTGGGAGAGTCTATGAATGAGCAGTTCTTC	CASSYSFVGESMNEQFF
TRBJ2-1	NA	TRBD2	TRBV5-1	TGCGCCAGCAGCGGCGCGACTAGCGTGAGGGGCCATGAGCAGTTCTTC	CASSGATSVRGHEQFF
TRBJ2-6	many	NA	TRBV7-9	TGTGCCAGCAGTCCGAGTAGGGGTACGGGGGCCAACGTCCTGACTTTC	CASSPSRGTGANVLTF
TRBJ2-5	many	TRBD2	TRBV5-8	TGTGCCAGCAGCGATGGACTAGCGGGAGGTATTGTGGAGACCCAGTACTTC	CASSDGLAGGIVETQYF
TRBJ1-6	many	NA	TRBV12-3/TRBV12-4	TGTGCCAGCAGTCACGATAGGGAGGGGAGAGTACCCCTCCACTTT	CASSHDREGRVPLHF
TRBJ2-3	NA	TRBD2	TRBV10-3	TGTGCCATCAGTGTGTCCACCGGACTAGCGGGAGGGGTTATGCATGGAAATACGCAGTATTTT	CAISVSTGLAGGVMHGNTQYF
TRBJ2-3	NA	NA	TRBV6-2/TRBV6-3	TGTGTCAGCAGTTACCGGGATGAAACAGATATGCAGTATTTT	CVSSYRDETDMQYF
TRBJ1-2	NA	NA	TRBV6-6	TGTGCCAGCAGTTACACCCGGTCAGCCAACTATGGCCACACCTTC	CASSYTRSANYGHTF
TRBJ1-1	NA	NA	TRBV6-5	TGTGCCCACAGCCCCGGAGACGGCATCAGGAACATTGAAGCTTTCTTT	CAHSPGDGIRNIEAFF
TRBJ2-6	NA	NA	TRBV30	TGTGCCTGTAGTCCGCATGTCTTCTCTGGGGCCAACGTCCTGACTTTC	CACSPHVFSGANVLTF
TRBJ1-2	NA	NA	TRBV11-2	TGTGCCAGCAGAGAGAGGGACGCTACCTATGGCTACACATTC	CASRERDATYGYTF
TRBJ2-7	many	NA	TRBV7-9	TGTGCCAGCAGCTTAGAAGCCTACGAGCAGTACTTC	CASSLEAYEQYF
TRBJ2-3	NA	TRBD2	TRBV10-3	TGTGCCATCAGTGCGCGGATATTAGCGGGATTTAGCACAGATACGCAGTATTTT	CAISARILAGFSTDTQYF
TRBJ2-3	NA	NA	TRBV29-1	TGCAGCGTTGAATCACATCCTCAGTATTTT	CSVESHPQYF
TRBJ2-2	NA	NA	TRBV5-6	TGTGCCAGTAGCTTGCAAGGGATCATCGGGGAGCTGTTTTTT	CASSLQGIIGELFF
TRBJ2-3	many	NA	TRBV7-9	TGTGCCAGCAGCTCCCAACTCACAGATACGCAGTATTTT	CASSSQLTDTQYF
TRBJ2-7	NA	NA	TRBV6-1	TGTGCCAGCGGTCGCGTAGAATTGTGGCCCTACGAGCAGTACTTC	CASGRVELWPYEQYF
TRBJ1-1	NA	TRBD1	TRBV28	TGTGCCAGCAGTTGTGGGACAGGGGGCGCTGAAGCTTTCTTT	CASSCGTGGAEAFF
TRBJ1-2	few	NA	TRBV10-2	TGCGCCAGCAGCGGGTCTCTGGATTATGGCTACACCTTC	CASSGSLDYGYTF
TRBJ2-3	NA	NA	TRBV6-2/TRBV6-3	TGTGCCGGCAGTCCCGGGGCTAGCAGCACAGATACGCAGTTTTTT	CAGSPGASSTDTQFF
TRBJ2-7	once	NA	TRBV11-2	TGTGCCAACAGCTTAGTAGGGACGACCTACGAGCAGTACTTT	CANSLVGTTYEQYF
TRBJ2-2	many	TRBD2	TRBV6-5	TGTGCCAGCAGAGGGAGGGAAACCGGGGAGCTGTTTTTT	CASRGRETGELFF
TRBJ2-6	once	NA	TRBV5-1	TGCGCCAGCAGCTTGCAGGCAAGGGGCTACTCTGGGGTCAACGTCCTGACTTTC	CASSLQARGYSGVNVLTF
TRBJ2-3	many	NA	TRBV29-1	TGCAGCGTTCCACACCCCGGCACAGATACGCAGTATTTT	CSVPHPGTDTQYF
TRBJ2-5	few	TRBD2	TRBV20-1	TGCAGTGCCCGGGGGGGGACTAGCGGAAAATCGGCGGAGACCCAGTACTTC	CSARGGTSGKSAETQYF
TRBJ2-6	many	NA	TRBV4-1	TGCGCCAGCAGCCAAGACCGTCTGGGGGCGACAGGGGCCAACGTCCTGACTTTC	CASSQDRLGATGANVLTF
TRBJ2-2	NA	NA	TRBV11-2	TGTGCCAGCCTCCCACCGAGAGTGTACACCGGGGAGCTGCTCTTT	CASLPPRVYTGELLF
TRBJ2-7	many	TRBD2	TRBV7-8	TGTGCCAGCAGCTCCATAGCGGGAGCGACCTCCTACGAGCAGTACTTC	CASSSIAGATSYEQYF
TRBJ2-4	NA	NA	TRBV29-1	TGCAGCGTCGGCCACCCGGGGGTCGAAAACATTCAGTACTTC	CSVGHPGVENIQYF
TRBJ2-1	NA	NA	TRBV6-1	TGTGCCACCAGTGAACAGGGTCGCAGTGAGCAGTTCTTC	CATSEQGRSEQFF
TRBJ2-7	NA	TRBD1	TRBV25-1	TGTGCCTGCAGCGCCCTGCCGGGACAGGGTTGGAACGAGCAGTACTTC	CACSALPGQGWNEQYF
TRBJ2-7	many	NA	TRBV15	TGTGCCACCAGCAGAGACCACAGAAGGGAGCAGTACTTC	CATSRDHRREQYF
TRBJ2-1	once	TRBD2	TRBV6-2/TRBV6-3	TGTGCCACCTTGATTAGCGGGGTCCCTAATGAGCAGTTCTTC	CATLISGVPNEQFF
TRBJ1-2	few	NA	TRBV11-1	TGTGCCGGCAGTCTCTCGGGCAACTATGCCTACACCTTC	CAGSLSGNYAYTF
TRBJ2-1	NA	TRBD2	TRBV11-2	TGTGCTAGCAGCTTGGATATCAGACTAGCCATGGGTGAACAGTTCTTC	CASSLDIRLAMGEQFF
TRBJ2-7	NA	NA	TRBV11-2	TGTGCCAGCAGCTTAGGTGAGCTAGGGTCGCAATACTTC	CASSLGELGSQYF
TRBJ2-5	NA	NA	TRBV12-3/TRBV12-4	TGTGCCAGCAACTGTACAGGTCAAGAGACCCAGTACTTC	CASNCTGQETQYF
TRBJ1-4	many	TRBD1	TRBV30	TGTGCCCGGACCGGGACAGGGAATGAAAAACTGTTTTTT	CARTGTGNEKLFF
TRBJ2-3	NA	TRBD1	TRBV10-3	TGTGCCATCAGCGACAGGGCTTGCGCAGATACGCAGTATTTT	CAISDRACADTQYF
TRBJ1-1	NA	NA	TRBV6-5	TGTGCCAGGAGTTACGGGCAAGGCACTGAAGCTTTCTTT	CARSYGQGTEAFF